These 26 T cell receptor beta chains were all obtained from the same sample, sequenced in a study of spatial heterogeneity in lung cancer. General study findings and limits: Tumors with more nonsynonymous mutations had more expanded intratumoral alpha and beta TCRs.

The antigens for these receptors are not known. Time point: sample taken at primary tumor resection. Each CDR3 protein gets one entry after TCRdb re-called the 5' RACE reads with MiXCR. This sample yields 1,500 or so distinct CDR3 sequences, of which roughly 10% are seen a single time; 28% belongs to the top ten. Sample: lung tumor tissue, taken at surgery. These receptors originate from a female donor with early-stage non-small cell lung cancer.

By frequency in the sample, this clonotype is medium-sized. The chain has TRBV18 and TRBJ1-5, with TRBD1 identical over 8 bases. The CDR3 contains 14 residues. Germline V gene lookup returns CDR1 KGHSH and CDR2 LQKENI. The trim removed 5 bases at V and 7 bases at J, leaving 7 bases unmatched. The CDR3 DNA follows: TGTGCCAGCTCATACACAGGGGGACGACAGCCCCAGCATTTT. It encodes CASSYTGGRQPQHF.

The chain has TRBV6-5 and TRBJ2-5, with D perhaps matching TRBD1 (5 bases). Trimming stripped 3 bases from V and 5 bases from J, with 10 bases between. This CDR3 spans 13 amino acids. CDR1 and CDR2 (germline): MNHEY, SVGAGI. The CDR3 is CASSYQGLETQYF. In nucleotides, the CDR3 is TGTGCCAGCAGTTATCAGGGTCTGGAGACCCAGTACTTC.

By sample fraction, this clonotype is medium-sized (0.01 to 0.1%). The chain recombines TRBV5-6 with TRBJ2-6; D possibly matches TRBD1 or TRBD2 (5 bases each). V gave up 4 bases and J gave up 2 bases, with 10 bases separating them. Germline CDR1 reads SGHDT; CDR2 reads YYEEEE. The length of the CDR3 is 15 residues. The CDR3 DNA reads TGTGCCAGCAGCCGGCAGGGACCTGGGGCCAACGTCCTGACTTTC. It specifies CASSRQGPGANVLTF.

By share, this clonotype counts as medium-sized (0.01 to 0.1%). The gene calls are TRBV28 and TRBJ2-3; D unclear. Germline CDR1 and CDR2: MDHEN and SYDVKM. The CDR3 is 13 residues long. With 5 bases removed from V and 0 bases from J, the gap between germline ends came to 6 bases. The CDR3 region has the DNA TGTGCCAGCAGTGAGACTAGCACAGATACGCAGTATTTT. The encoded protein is CASSETSTDTQYF.

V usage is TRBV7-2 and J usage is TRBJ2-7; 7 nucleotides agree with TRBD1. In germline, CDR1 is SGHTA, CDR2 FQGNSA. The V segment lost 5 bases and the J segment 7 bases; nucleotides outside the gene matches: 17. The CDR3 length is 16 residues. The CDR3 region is CASSPHPGQPRDEQYF. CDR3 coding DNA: TGTGCCAGCAGCCCCCATCCGGGACAGCCCCGGGATGAGCAGTACTTC.

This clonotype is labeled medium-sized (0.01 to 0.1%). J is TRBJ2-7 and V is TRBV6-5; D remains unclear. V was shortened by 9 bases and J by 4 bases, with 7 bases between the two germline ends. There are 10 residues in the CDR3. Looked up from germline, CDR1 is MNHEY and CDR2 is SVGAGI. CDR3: CASGAYEQYF. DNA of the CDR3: TGTGCCAGTGGAGCTTACGAGCAGTACTTC.

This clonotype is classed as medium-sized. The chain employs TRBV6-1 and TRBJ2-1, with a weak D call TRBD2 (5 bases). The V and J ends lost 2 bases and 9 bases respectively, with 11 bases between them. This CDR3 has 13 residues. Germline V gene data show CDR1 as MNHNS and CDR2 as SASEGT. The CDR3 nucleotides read TGTGCCAGCAGTGAACGGACTCTATTTGAGCAGTTCTTC. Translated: CASSERTLFEQFF.

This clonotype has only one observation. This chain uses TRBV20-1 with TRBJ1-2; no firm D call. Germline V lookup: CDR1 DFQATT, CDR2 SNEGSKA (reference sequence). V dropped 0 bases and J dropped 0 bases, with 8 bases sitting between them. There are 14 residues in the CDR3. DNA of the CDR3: TGCAGTGCTAGAGATGGGCAGTCTAACTATGGCTACACCTTC. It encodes CSARDGQSNYGYTF.

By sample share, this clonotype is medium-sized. CDR3 sequence (DNA): TGTGCCACCAGTGACAGCTTCGTCCCTTATCAAGCGGGTGGCACAGATACGCAGTATTTT. Translating it yields CATSDSFVPYQAGGTDTQYF. The V call is TRBV24-1, the J call TRBJ2-3; weak D call: TRBD2 (6 bases). The CDR3 spans 20 residues. Trimming took off 4 bases at V and 1 base at J, with 26 bases between the two ends. CDR1 is KGHDR and CDR2 is SFDVKD in the germline V gene.

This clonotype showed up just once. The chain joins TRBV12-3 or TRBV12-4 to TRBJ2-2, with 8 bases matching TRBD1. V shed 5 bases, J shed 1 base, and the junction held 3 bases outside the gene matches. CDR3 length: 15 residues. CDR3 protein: CASSHGTGNTGELFF. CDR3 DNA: TGTGCCAGCAGTCATGGGACAGGGAACACCGGGGAGCTGTTTTTT.

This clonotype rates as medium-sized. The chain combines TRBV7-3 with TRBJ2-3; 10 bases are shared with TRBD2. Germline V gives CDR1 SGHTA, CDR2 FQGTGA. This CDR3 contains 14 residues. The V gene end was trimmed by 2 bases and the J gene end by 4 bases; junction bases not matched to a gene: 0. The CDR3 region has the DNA TGTGCCAGCAGCTTACTAGCGGGAGCAGATACGCAGTATTTT. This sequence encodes CASSLLAGADTQYF.

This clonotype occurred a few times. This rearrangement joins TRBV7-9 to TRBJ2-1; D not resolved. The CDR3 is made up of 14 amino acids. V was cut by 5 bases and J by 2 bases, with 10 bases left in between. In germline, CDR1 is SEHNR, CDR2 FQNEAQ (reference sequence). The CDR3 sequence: CASSLNEPYNEQFF. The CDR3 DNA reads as TGTGCCAGCAGCCTCAATGAGCCCTACAATGAGCAGTTCTTC.

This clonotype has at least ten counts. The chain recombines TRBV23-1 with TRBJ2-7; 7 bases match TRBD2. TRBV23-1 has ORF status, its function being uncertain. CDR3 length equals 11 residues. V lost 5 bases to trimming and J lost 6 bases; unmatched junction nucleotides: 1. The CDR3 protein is CASSWGGEQYF. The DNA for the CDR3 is TGCGCCAGCAGTTGGGGGGGCGAGCAGTACTTC.

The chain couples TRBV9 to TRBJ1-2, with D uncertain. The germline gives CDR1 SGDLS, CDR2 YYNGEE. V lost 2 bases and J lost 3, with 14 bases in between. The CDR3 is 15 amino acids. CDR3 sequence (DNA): TGTGCCAGCAGCGTGGGAGACTCCCTCGACTATGGCTACACCTTC. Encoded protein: CASSVGDSLDYGYTF.

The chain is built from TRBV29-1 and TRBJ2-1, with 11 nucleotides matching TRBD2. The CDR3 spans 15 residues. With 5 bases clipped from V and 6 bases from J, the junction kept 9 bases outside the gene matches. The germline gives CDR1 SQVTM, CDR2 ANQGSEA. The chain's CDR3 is CSVSGTSGVSNEQFF. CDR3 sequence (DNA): TGCAGCGTTTCGGGGACTAGCGGAGTCTCCAATGAGCAGTTCTTC.

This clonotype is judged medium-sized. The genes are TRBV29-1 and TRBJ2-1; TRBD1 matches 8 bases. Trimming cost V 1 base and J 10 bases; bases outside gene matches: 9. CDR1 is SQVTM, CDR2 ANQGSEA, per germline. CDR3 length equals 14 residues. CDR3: CSVEGTGIAGEQFF. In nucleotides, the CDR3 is TGCAGCGTTGAAGGGACAGGGATCGCTGGGGAGCAGTTCTTC.

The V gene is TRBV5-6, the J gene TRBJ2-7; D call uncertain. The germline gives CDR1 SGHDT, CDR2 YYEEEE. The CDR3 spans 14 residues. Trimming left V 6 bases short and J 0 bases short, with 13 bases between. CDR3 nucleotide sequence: TGTGCCAGCAACGGACGGAGCAGCTCCTACGAGCAGTACTTC. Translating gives CASNGRSSSYEQYF.

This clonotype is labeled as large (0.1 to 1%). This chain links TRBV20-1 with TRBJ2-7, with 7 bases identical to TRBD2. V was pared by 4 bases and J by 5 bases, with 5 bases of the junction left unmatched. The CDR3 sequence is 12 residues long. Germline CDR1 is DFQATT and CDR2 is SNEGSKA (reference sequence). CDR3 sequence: CSAIERGDEQYF. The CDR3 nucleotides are TGCAGTGCTATAGAGCGGGGCGACGAGCAGTACTTC.

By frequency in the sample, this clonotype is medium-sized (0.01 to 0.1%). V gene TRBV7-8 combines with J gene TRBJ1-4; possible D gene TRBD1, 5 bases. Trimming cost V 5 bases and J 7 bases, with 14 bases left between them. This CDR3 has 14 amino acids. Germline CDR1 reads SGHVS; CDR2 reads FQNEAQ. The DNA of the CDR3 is TGTGCCAGCAGCGAGACAGCATTTGTTGAAAAACTGTTTTTT. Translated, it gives CASSETAFVEKLFF.

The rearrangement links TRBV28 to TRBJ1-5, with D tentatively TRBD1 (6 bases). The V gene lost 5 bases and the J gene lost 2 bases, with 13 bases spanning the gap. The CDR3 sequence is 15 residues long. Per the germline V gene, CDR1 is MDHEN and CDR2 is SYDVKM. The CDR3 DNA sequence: TGTGCCAGCAGTCCTTCAGGGGTTGGCAATCAGCCCCAGCATTTT. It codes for CASSPSGVGNQPQHF. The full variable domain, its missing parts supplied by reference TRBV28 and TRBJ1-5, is DVKVTQSSRYLVKRTGEKVFLECVQDMDHENMFWYRQDPGLGLRLIYFSYDVKMKEKGDIPEGYSVSREKKERFSLILESASTNQTSMYLCASSPSGVGNQPQHFGDGTRLSIL.

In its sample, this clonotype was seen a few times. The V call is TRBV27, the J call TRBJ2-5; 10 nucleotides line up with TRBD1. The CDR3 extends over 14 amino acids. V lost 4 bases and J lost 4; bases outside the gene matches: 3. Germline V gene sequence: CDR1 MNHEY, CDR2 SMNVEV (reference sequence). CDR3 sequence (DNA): TGTGCCAGCAGTTGGACAGGGGGAGGAGAGACCCAGTACTTC. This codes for CASSWTGGGETQYF.

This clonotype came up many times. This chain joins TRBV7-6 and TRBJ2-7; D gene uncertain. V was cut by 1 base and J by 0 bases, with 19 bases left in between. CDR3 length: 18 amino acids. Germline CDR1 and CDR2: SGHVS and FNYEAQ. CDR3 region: CASSLEPGSLTVSYEQYF. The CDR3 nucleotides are TGTGCCAGCAGCTTAGAACCAGGTTCCTTAACGGTCTCCTACGAGCAGTACTTC.

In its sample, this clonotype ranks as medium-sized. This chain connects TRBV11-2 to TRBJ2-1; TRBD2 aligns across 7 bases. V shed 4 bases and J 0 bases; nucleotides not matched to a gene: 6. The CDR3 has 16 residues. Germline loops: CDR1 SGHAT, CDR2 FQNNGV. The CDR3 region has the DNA TGTGCCAGCAGCTGGGGGGGGTCAAGCTCCTACAATGAGCAGTTCTTC. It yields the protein CASSWGGSSSYNEQFF.

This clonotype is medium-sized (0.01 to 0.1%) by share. CDR3 DNA sequence: TGCGCCAGCAGCCAAGATGAAGGGTTTAGCAATGAGCAGTTCTTC. It translates to CASSQDEGFSNEQFF. The genes are TRBV4-3 and TRBJ2-1; D is unresolved. The CDR3 sequence is 15 residues long. Trimming pared 0 bases from V and 6 bases from J, leaving 12 bases between. From germline, CDR1 is LGHNA and CDR2 YSLEER.

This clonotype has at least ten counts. CDR3 nucleotide sequence: TGTGCCAGCACCTCGTTTGGGTCTCGAGCCAAAAACATTCAGTACTTC. It encodes CASTSFGSRAKNIQYF. V usage is TRBV28 and J usage is TRBJ2-4; D remains unclear. This CDR3 region has 16 residues. The V end lost 7 bases, the J end lost 0 bases, and 16 bases lay between the germline ends. Germline V gives CDR1 MDHEN, CDR2 SYDVKM.

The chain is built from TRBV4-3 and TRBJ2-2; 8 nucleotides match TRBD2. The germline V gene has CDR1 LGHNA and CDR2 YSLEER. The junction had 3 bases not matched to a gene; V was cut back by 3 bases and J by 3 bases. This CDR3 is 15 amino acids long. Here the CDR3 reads CASSHTSGDTGELFF. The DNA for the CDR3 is TGCGCCAGCAGCCACACTAGCGGCGACACCGGGGAGCTGTTTTTT.